Shown below are 27 T cell receptor beta chains from a single sample sequenced in a study of radiotherapy plus CTLA-4 blockade in lung cancer. Here immunoSEQ multiplex PCR was the method, and the copy in TCRdb shows in-frame clones only, minus some. The repertoire has fewer than 65,000 clones, 77% of them found once; the top ten carry 2% to 2.5%. This material consisted of peripheral blood, taken from a patient treated with radiotherapy plus ipilimumab. Source of these receptors: a human donor with non-small cell lung cancer whose response to radiotherapy plus ipilimumab could not be evaluated.

The chain couples TRBV19 to TRBJ1-5, with 8 bases that match TRBD1. Unmatched junction bases numbered 7, after V lost 10 bases and J lost 2 bases. The CDR3 covers 14 residues. Germline V CDR1 and CDR2: LNHDA, SQIVND (reference sequence). CDR3 DNA: TGTGCCACCGCGGACAGGGCAGGCAATCAGCCCCAGCATTTT. It is translated as CATADRAGNQPQHF.

V is TRBV9 and J is TRBJ2-7, with 8 bases identical to TRBD1. Germline trimming cut 3 bases from V and 3 bases from J; bases unmatched to any gene: 8. The CDR3 runs to 15 residues. Germline CDR1 and CDR2: SGDLS and YYNGEE. The CDR3 sequence is CASSAGQGVVYEQYF. DNA for the CDR3: TGTGCCAGCAGCGCTGGACAGGGCGTCGTCTACGAGCAGTACTTC.

The chain joins TRBV15 to TRBJ1-2, with D perhaps matching TRBD1 (6 bases). The CDR3 sequence is 16 residues long. In germline, CDR1 is LNHNV, CDR2 YYDKDF (reference sequence). Between the trimmed V and J ends, which lost 1 base and 7 bases, there was a span of 19 bases. The CDR3 DNA reads as TGTGCCACCAGCAGAGGGGATCAGGGGAAAGGGGGTGGCTACACCTTC. Its translation is CATSRGDQGKGGGYTF.

This chain connects TRBV5-8 to TRBJ1-5, with D unresolved. CDR1 is SGHTS, CDR2 YDEGEE, per germline. The CDR3 length is 16 residues. The V end was cut by 3 bases, the J end by 0 bases, with 13 bases between. The CDR3 spells CASSSEGLYSNQPQHF. The CDR3 coding sequence is TGTGCCAGCAGCTCGGAGGGTCTTTATAGCAATCAGCCCCAGCATTTT.

The genes are TRBV5-5 and TRBJ2-7; possible D gene TRBD1, 5 bases. Trimming pared 0 bases from V and 4 bases from J, leaving 14 bases between. CDR1 is SGHKS and CDR2 is YYEKEE in the germline V gene (reference sequence). The CDR3 spans 15 residues. In DNA, the CDR3 is TGTGCCAGCAGCTTGGCCTTAGGGGCCCCATACGAGCAGTACTTC. It encodes CASSLALGAPYEQYF.

The V and J genes are TRBV6-5 and TRBJ2-1, with TRBD2 matching 11 bases. J lost 10 bases, V lost 4 bases, and 9 bases had no gene match. Germline V CDR1 and CDR2: MNHEY, SVGAGI. This CDR3 spans 15 amino acids. The CDR3 nucleotides are TGTGCCAGCAGTTTAGCGGGGGGGATCAACATCGAGCAGTTCTTC. Amino acids: CASSLAGGINIEQFF.

To note about this clone: Other nucleotide sequences in the sample specify the same CDR3. This chain joins TRBV13 and TRBJ2-3; tentatively, D is TRBD1 (5 bases). CDR3 size: 14 residues. Looked up from germline, CDR1 is PRHDT and CDR2 is FYEKMQ (reference sequence). The V end was cut by 4 bases, the J end by 0 bases, with 8 bases between. The DNA for the CDR3 is TGTGCCAGCAGCTCCAGGGTGAGCACAGATACGCAGTATTTT. It encodes CASSSRVSTDTQYF.

The rearrangement joins TRBV28 to TRBJ1-2; D is unresolved. The CDR3 has 12 residues. CDR1 is MDHEN and CDR2 is SYDVKM in the germline V gene. V shed 5 bases and J shed 7 bases, with 11 bases lying between them. The CDR3 DNA is TGTGCCAGCAGTCTCCAGGCAGGTGGCTACACCTTC. Translated: CASSLQAGGYTF.

This chain links TRBV6-5 with TRBJ2-2; possibly TRBD2 for D (5 bases). The CDR3 spans 13 residues. Germline CDR1 MNHEY, CDR2 SVGAGI. Trimming removed 10 bases at V and 6 bases at J, with 15 bases between. CDR3 bases: TGTGCCATCCGCCGGGGAGACGCCGGGGAGCTGTTTTTT. Protein product: CAIRRGDAGELFF.

This chain uses TRBV7-2 with TRBJ2-3; 9 positions match TRBD2. The CDR3 is made up of 15 amino acids. Germline assignment: CDR1 SGHTA and CDR2 FQGNSA. V trimming: 2 bases; J trimming: 5 bases; junction bases outside the gene matches: 5. In DNA, the CDR3 is TGTGCCAGCAGCTTAACGGCGGGAGGGCAAGATACGCAGTATTTT. It yields the protein CASSLTAGGQDTQYF.

V and J are TRBV19 and TRBJ2-2, with D perhaps TRBD1 (6 bases). This CDR3 has 15 residues. Trimming cost V 5 bases and J 3 bases, with 13 bases left between them. From germline, CDR1 is LNHDA and CDR2 SQIVND (reference sequence). CDR3 nucleotides: TGTGCCAGTAGTCCTTCGGGACACTACACCGGGGAGCTGTTTTTT. This sequence encodes CASSPSGHYTGELFF.

This clone occurred once. This sequence joins TRBV28 and TRBJ1-5, with D perhaps TRBD1 (5 bases). Germline-derived CDR1 and CDR2 are MDHEN and SYDVKM. V lost 6 bases to trimming and J lost 5 bases, with 14 bases between them. This CDR3 is 14 amino acids long. The CDR3 reads CASSPRRDDQPQHF. In nucleotides, the CDR3 is TGTGCCAGCAGCCCGCGGAGGGACGATCAGCCCCAGCATTTT.

In this sample, this clone turned up once. J is TRBJ2-5 and V is TRBV4-1; a possible D gene is TRBD2 (8 bases). Near its end, the DNA agrees better with TRBJ2-7, so the J call may be wrong. Germline values: CDR1 MGHRA, CDR2 YSYEKL. The CDR3 length is 15 residues. The CDR3 region has the DNA TGCGCCAGCAGCCAAACCAGGGGGACTAGGAACGAGCAGTACTTC. Amino acid sequence: CASSQTRGTRNEQYF.

This chain connects TRBV18 to TRBJ1-2; TRBD1 agrees at 7 bases. Germline values: CDR1 KGHSH, CDR2 LQKENI. The trim removed 2 bases at V and 8 bases at J, leaving 5 bases unmatched. The CDR3 covers 13 residues. The chain's CDR3 is CASSPEGARGYTF. For the CDR3, the DNA is TGTGCCAGCTCACCAGAGGGGGCAAGAGGCTACACCTTC.

The rearrangement links TRBV6-1 to TRBJ1-2; TRBD1 matches at 7 bases. This CDR3 region has 15 residues. The V segment lost 6 bases and the J segment 0 bases; nucleotides outside the gene matches: 7. The germline V gene has CDR1 MNHNS and CDR2 SASEGT. The CDR3 reads CASRDQTGTNYGYTF. The CDR3 bases are TGTGCCAGCAGGGACCAGACAGGGACTAACTATGGCTACACCTTC.

This clone was found a few times. J is TRBJ2-5 and V is TRBV13, with D perhaps matching TRBD2 (5 bases). Germline V gives CDR1 PRHDT, CDR2 FYEKMQ (reference sequence). This CDR3 spans 13 amino acids. Trimming shortened V by 5 bases and J by 5 bases, and 12 bases separated the two germline ends. CDR3 region: CASSPRGSETQYF. CDR3 coding DNA: TGTGCCAGCAGCCCCCGGGGTAGTGAGACCCAGTACTTC. Drawing the rest from reference TRBV13 and TRBJ2-5, the complete variable domain is AAGVIQSPRHLIKEKRETATLKCYPIPRHDTVYWYQQGPGQDPQFLISFYEKMQSDKGSIPDRFSAQQFSDYHSELNMSSLELGDSALYFCASSPRGSETQYFGPGTRLLVL.

The chain links TRBV4-2 to TRBJ2-5, with 8 bases matching TRBD2. The end of the DNA is better explained by TRBJ2-7, so the J call may be wrong. The CDR3 contains 17 residues. Germline values: CDR1 LGHNA, CDR2 YNFKEQ. The CDR3 region is CASSLGGGAGGLYEQYF. CDR3 nucleotide sequence: TGTGCCAGCAGCCTTGGGGGGGGCGCGGGGGGACTCTACGAGCAGTACTTC.

This chain connects TRBV30 to TRBJ1-3; TRBD1 is a possible D gene (6 bases). CDR3 length: 13 residues. Trimming stripped 8 bases from V and 3 bases from J, with 14 bases between. Looked up from germline, CDR1 is GTSNPN and CDR2 is SVGIG (reference sequence). CDR3: CATRRGLGNTIYF. In DNA form, the CDR3 reads TGTGCCACCCGGCGGGGGCTTGGAAACACCATATATTTT. The variable domain in full, with the rest retrieved from reference TRBV30 and TRBJ1-3, is SQTIHQWPATLVQPVGSPLSLECTVEGTSNPNLYWYRQAAGRGLQLLFYSVGIGQISSEVPQNLSASRPQDRQFILSSKKLLLSDSGFYLCATRRGLGNTIYFGEGSWLTVV.

This clone has just one count. The chain combines TRBV20-1 with TRBJ1-1; D gene unclear. Looked up from germline, CDR1 is DFQATT and CDR2 is SNEGSKA (reference sequence). The CDR3 is made up of 11 amino acids. V lost 0 bases and J 11 bases, leaving 10 bases between the germline ends. CDR3 DNA sequence: TGCAGTGCTAGAGAGTGGGGAGGGGCTTTCTTT. This translates into CSAREWGGAFF.

The V call is TRBV5-5, the J call TRBJ2-7; 11 bases match TRBD1. Losses at the gene ends were 3 bases for V and 2 bases for J; bases not matched to a gene: 7. Germline CDR1 SGHKS, CDR2 YYEKEE (reference sequence). CDR3 size: 16 residues. This CDR3 is CASSWMPGQGAYEQYF. The CDR3 DNA reads as TGTGCCAGCAGCTGGATGCCGGGACAGGGGGCCTACGAGCAGTACTTC.

This clone has just a few counts. The CDR3 protein is CASSPSPTSHEQFF. In nucleotides, the CDR3 is TGTGCCAGCAGCCCGAGCCCGACTAGCCATGAGCAGTTCTTC. The chain joins TRBV7-3 to TRBJ2-1; TRBD2 aligns across 7 bases. Germline V lookup: CDR1 SGHTA, CDR2 FQGTGA. The CDR3 loop spans 14 amino acids. The V segment lost 5 bases and the J segment 8 bases; nucleotides outside the gene matches: 9. The whole variable domain, filled in from reference TRBV7-3 and TRBJ2-1, reads GAGVSQTPSNKVTEKGKYVELRCDPISGHTALYWYRQSLGQGPEFLIYFQGTGAADDSGLPNDRFFAVRPEGSVSTLKIQRTERGDSAVYLCASSPSPTSHEQFFGPGTRLTVL.

This chain links TRBV7-8 with TRBJ2-7, with 7 nucleotides matching TRBD1. CDR3 length equals 14 residues. Germline assignment: CDR1 SGHVS and CDR2 FQNEAQ. Trimming at V came to 5 bases and at J to 5 bases, leaving 9 bases not matched to a gene. CDR3 nucleotides: TGTGCCAGCAGCGAAACGACACAGGGGCACGAGCAGTACTTC. Amino acids: CASSETTQGHEQYF.

The gene calls are TRBV11-1 and TRBJ2-5, with D unresolved. V shed 2 bases and J shed 5 bases, with 15 bases lying between them. The CDR3 is 15 residues long. Germline V gene data show CDR1 as SGHAT and CDR2 as FQDESV (reference sequence). CDR3 sequence reads: CASSLRQTGGETQYF. DNA of the CDR3: TGTGCCAGCAGCTTACGGCAGACTGGTGGGGAGACCCAGTACTTC.

A few counts support this clone. The V and J genes are TRBV5-1 and TRBJ1-6, with D possibly matching TRBD1 (6 bases). Per germline, CDR1 SGHRS and CDR2 YFSETQ. V lost 0 bases, J lost 7 bases, and 11 bases lay in between. The CDR3 is 15 amino acids. Here the CDR3 reads CASSLEVRGNSPLHF. CDR3 sequence (DNA): TGCGCCAGCAGCTTGGAGGTCAGGGGAAATTCACCCCTCCACTTT.

In this sample, this clone turned up a few times. The V and J genes are TRBV29-1 and TRBJ1-1, with a weak D call TRBD1 (6 bases). The germline gives CDR1 SQVTM, CDR2 ANQGSEA. This CDR3 region has 15 residues. CDR3 in DNA: TGCATCGTCGTACAAGGACAGTATCAAAACACTGAAGCTTTCTTT. The encoded protein is CIVVQGQYQNTEAFF.

This rearrangement joins TRBV6-5 to TRBJ1-1, with D possibly matching TRBD1 (5 bases). CDR3 size: 14 residues. Trimming shortened V by 6 bases and J by 2 bases, and 13 bases separated the two germline ends. CDR1 and CDR2 (germline): MNHEY, SVGAGI. CDR3 DNA sequence: TGTGCCAGCAGCTTGGACATTCGTAACACTGAAGCTTTCTTT. Its translation is CASSLDIRNTEAFF.

The chain has TRBV15 and TRBJ2-5; the match to TRBD2 covers 7 bases. The CDR3 extends over 14 amino acids. From germline, CDR1 is LNHNV and CDR2 YYDKDF (reference sequence). With V trimmed by 5 bases and J by 2 bases, 5 bases remained unmatched. The CDR3, as DNA: TGTGCCACCAGCTTTGGCGGGGGTCAAGAGACCCAGTACTTC. Amino acids: CATSFGGGQETQYF.